Below are 20 T cell receptor beta chains sequenced from a single sample in a study of shared clonotypes between healthy human individuals. Clones were sequenced by immunoSEQ multiplex PCR, and TCRdb holds only the in-frame ones, with some missing. The table records over a million clones, roughly 96% of them present only once. The sequenced material came from naive CD4+ T cells sorted from blood. Subset described: CD45RA+ positively selected. The receptors were gathered from a young man in good health.

The chain links TRBV7-2 to TRBJ2-2; D gene uncertain. The V gene's germline CDR1 is SGHTA and CDR2 FQGNSA. The CDR3 has 11 residues. Between the trimmed V and J ends, which lost 2 bases and 12 bases, there was a span of 7 bases. As DNA, the CDR3 is TGTGCCAGCAGCTTAACGGCTCAGCTGTTTTTT. It translates to CASSLTAQLFF.

V and J are TRBV19 and TRBJ2-3; 13 nucleotides align to TRBD2. The CDR3 has 15 amino acids. J was trimmed by 4 bases and V by 7 bases; bases with no gene match: 5. The germline V gene has CDR1 LNHDA and CDR2 SQIVND (reference sequence). The CDR3, as DNA: TGTGCCAGTACTCGACTAGCGGGAGGTGCAGATACGCAGTATTTT. Translated: CASTRLAGGADTQYF.

This sequence joins TRBV7-9 and TRBJ1-4; no reliable D call. The germline V gene encodes CDR1 SEHNR and CDR2 FQNEAQ (reference sequence). CDR3 length: 13 residues. The V end lost 5 bases, the J end lost 8 bases, and 12 bases lay between the germline ends. The CDR3 nucleotides are TGTGCCAGCAGCGTCGACCCGGGCGAAAAACTGTTTTTT. This translates into CASSVDPGEKLFF.

The chain joins TRBV11-2 to TRBJ2-1; a possible D gene is TRBD2 (5 bases). Germline V gene lookup returns CDR1 SGHAT and CDR2 FQNNGV. The V and J ends lost 5 bases and 0 bases respectively, with 8 bases between them. CDR3 length equals 14 residues. Written as DNA, the CDR3 is TGTGCCAGCAGCCGAGGGAGCTCCTACAATGAGCAGTTCTTC. Amino acid sequence: CASSRGSSYNEQFF. Complete variable domain (other parts from reference TRBV11-2 and TRBJ2-1): EAGVAQSPRYKIIEKRQSVAFWCNPISGHATLYWYQQILGQGPKLLIQFQNNGVVDDSQLPKDRFSAERLKGVDSTLKIQPAKLEDSAVYLCASSRGSSYNEQFFGPGTRLTVL.

The chain carries TRBV18 and TRBJ1-5; no definite D call. With 6 bases removed from V and 2 bases from J, the gap between germline ends came to 14 bases. The CDR3 has 15 residues. Germline V gene lookup returns CDR1 KGHSH and CDR2 LQKENI. The chain's CDR3 is CASSRVSDGNQPQHF. CDR3 nucleotides: TGTGCCAGCTCCCGGGTCTCAGATGGCAATCAGCCCCAGCATTTT.

The chain is built from TRBV29-1 and TRBJ1-1; D uncertain. This CDR3 contains 13 residues. V was pared by 7 bases and J by 2 bases, with 14 bases between. CDR1 is SQVTM, CDR2 ANQGSEA, per germline. The CDR3 nucleotides read TGCAGCGCCGCGGCCTGGATCAACACTGAAGCTTTCTTT. Residues: CSAAAWINTEAFF.

The rearrangement links TRBV5-1 to TRBJ2-1, with a possible D match to TRBD2 (6 bases). Germline lookup yields CDR1 SGHRS and CDR2 YFSETQ. V gave up 7 bases and J gave up 7 bases, with 21 bases separating them. The CDR3 has 15 amino acids. The CDR3 here is CASFEVSGGRNEQFF. The CDR3, as DNA: TGCGCCAGCTTCGAGGTCTCCGGTGGGAGGAATGAGCAGTTCTTC.

Notes on this clone: The junction differs from germline at one of its ends, possibly a read error. The chain carries TRBV5-4 and TRBJ2-5; D possibly corresponds to TRBD1 (6 bases). The germline CDR1 and CDR2 sequences are SGHNT and YYREEE (reference sequence). The CDR3 contains 11 residues. CDR3 in amino acids: CASSLGDKSNF. The CDR3 DNA sequence: TGTGCCAGCAGCCTGGGGGACAAATCGAACTTC.

This clone showed up just once. The chain combines TRBV6-1 with TRBJ1-5; no firm D call. This CDR3 has 12 residues. From germline, CDR1 is MNHNS and CDR2 SASEGT. V was clipped by 3 bases and J by 9 bases, with 9 bases between them. The CDR3, as DNA: TGTGCCAGCAGTGAGGTATGGGGGCCCCAGCATTTT. The encoded protein is CASSEVWGPQHF.

The chain combines TRBV19 with TRBJ1-1; possible D gene TRBD1, 6 bases. Germline loops: CDR1 LNHDA, CDR2 SQIVND (reference sequence). This CDR3 has 13 residues. V lost 3 bases and J lost 5, with 10 bases in between. CDR3 coding DNA: TGTGCCAGTAGTATTACAGGGCGGACTGAAGCTTTCTTT. As protein: CASSITGRTEAFF. The entire variable domain, with the rest obtained from reference TRBV19 and TRBJ1-1, is as follows: DGGITQSPKYLFRKEGQNVTLSCEQNLNHDAMYWYRQDPGQGLRLIYYSQIVNDFQKGDIAEGYSVSREKKESFPLTVTSAQKNPTAFYLCASSITGRTEAFFGQGTRLTVV.

The chain links TRBV5-6 to TRBJ2-1; D call uncertain. V shed 1 base and J shed 7 bases, with 24 bases lying between them. This CDR3 region has 18 residues. CDR1 is SGHDT, CDR2 YYEEEE, per germline. CDR3 in amino acids: CASSLTFRRTSLWNEQFF. Written as DNA, the CDR3 is TGTGCCAGCAGCTTGACCTTTCGGCGGACCAGCCTTTGGAATGAGCAGTTCTTC.

The chain uses TRBV28 and TRBJ1-2; maybe TRBD1 (6 bases). The V gene lost 7 bases and the J gene lost 9 bases, with 15 bases spanning the gap. Germline CDR1 and CDR2: MDHEN and SYDVKM. This CDR3 has 12 residues. The CDR3 sequence is CASTTGGSRYTF. The DNA of the CDR3 is TGTGCCAGCACGACAGGCGGCAGTCGCTACACCTTC.

This chain connects TRBV18 to TRBJ2-1; D call uncertain. With 0 bases removed from V and 6 bases from J, the gap between germline ends came to 6 bases. From germline, CDR1 is KGHSH and CDR2 LQKENI. This CDR3 has 13 amino acids. CDR3 loop: CASSPPLTNEQFF. The DNA of the CDR3 is TGTGCCAGCTCACCACCGCTCACCAATGAGCAGTTCTTC.

The chain recombines TRBV5-1 with TRBJ1-1; the match to TRBD1 covers 7 bases. V lost 6 bases and J lost 1; bases outside the gene matches: 3. CDR1 is SGHRS and CDR2 is YFSETQ in the germline V gene. This CDR3 is built from 13 residues. CDR3 loop: CASKWTGNTEAFF. The CDR3 bases are TGCGCCAGCAAATGGACAGGGAACACTGAAGCTTTCTTT.

The chain couples TRBV5-1 to TRBJ2-1; 8 nucleotides line up with TRBD2. Unmatched junction bases numbered 6, after V lost 4 bases and J lost 3 bases. The CDR3 loop spans 15 amino acids. Germline V gene lookup returns CDR1 SGHRS and CDR2 YFSETQ. The CDR3: CASSPIAGIYNEQFF. As DNA, the CDR3 is TGCGCCAGCAGCCCTATAGCGGGGATCTACAATGAGCAGTTCTTC. The variable domain in full, with the rest retrieved from reference TRBV5-1 and TRBJ2-1, is KAGVTQTPRYLIKTRGQQVTLSCSPISGHRSVSWYQQTPGQGLQFLFEYFSETQRNKGNFPGRFSGRQFSNSRSEMNVSTLELGDSALYLCASSPIAGIYNEQFFGPGTRLTVL.

CDR3 sequence (DNA): TGTGCCAGCAGTGGCCTCGGGACAACCAACTCCGGGGAGCTGTTTTTT. It codes for CASSGLGTTNSGELFF. The chain links TRBV25-1 to TRBJ2-2; weak D call: TRBD1 (6 bases). Trimming took off 4 bases at V and 6 bases at J, with 18 bases between the two ends. This CDR3 has 16 amino acids. Germline loops: CDR1 MGHDK, CDR2 SYGVNS. Variable domain in full (rest from reference TRBV25-1 and TRBJ2-2): EADIYQTPRYLVIGTGKKITLECSQTMGHDKMYWYQQDPGMELHLIHYSYGVNSTEKGDLSSESTVSRIRTEHFPLTLESARPSHTSQYLCASSGLGTTNSGELFFGEGSRLTVL.

This clone has just one count. This chain joins TRBV7-2 and TRBJ2-2; TRBD1 matches at 8 bases. The CDR3 length is 16 residues. V dropped 5 bases and J dropped 6; count of bases not matched to a gene: 11. CDR1 is SGHTA, CDR2 FQGNSA, per germline. Written as DNA, the CDR3 is TGTGCCAGCAGCCCCCGCCGGACAGGGCTTTCCGGGGAGCTGTTTTTT. Its translation is CASSPRRTGLSGELFF.

V usage is TRBV28 and J usage is TRBJ1-4; possibly TRBD1 for D (5 bases). V lost 6 bases and J lost 0, with 17 bases in between. The CDR3 has 17 amino acids. The germline CDR1 and CDR2 sequences are MDHEN and SYDVKM. The CDR3 protein is CASSPWGRLATNEKLFF. The DNA for the CDR3 is TGTGCCAGCAGCCCCTGGGGGAGGCTTGCAACTAATGAAAAACTGTTTTTT.

The chain couples TRBV18 to TRBJ1-4, with D unclear. V lost 3 bases, J lost 11 bases, and 13 bases lay in between. CDR3 length: 13 amino acids. Germline CDR1 reads KGHSH; CDR2 reads LQKENI. CDR3 amino acids: CASSPGVGRKLFF. In nucleotides, the CDR3 is TGTGCCAGCTCACCCGGGGTGGGCAGGAAACTGTTTTTT. The complete variable domain, with remaining parts taken from reference TRBV18 and TRBJ1-4, reads NAGVMQNPRHLVRRRGQEARLRCSPMKGHSHVYWYRQLPEEGLKFMVYLQKENIIDESGMPKERFSAEFPKEGPSILRIQQVVRGDSAAYFCASSPGVGRKLFFGSGTQLSVL.

The chain is built from TRBV27 and TRBJ2-3; 7 nucleotides match TRBD1. J lost 4 bases, V lost 5 bases, and 6 bases had no gene match. Germline CDR1 reads MNHEY; CDR2 reads SMNVEV (reference sequence). There are 14 residues in the CDR3. The CDR3 loop is CASSLLGGADTQYF. The CDR3 DNA reads as TGTGCCAGCAGTCTCTTAGGGGGCGCAGATACGCAGTATTTT.